This passage covers 25 T cell receptor beta chains from one sample sequenced in a study of T cells in Graves' hyperthyroidism and ophthalmopathy. RNA transcripts served as the template for amplifying TCR beta CDR3 regions. The TCR CDR3 first-round RT-PCR relied on the HTBI primer set. A single record per CDR3 protein comes from TCRdb applying MiXCR to the multiplex PCR reads. This sample carries around 580,000 distinct CDR3 sequences, 46% of them seen once, and the ten largest clones take roughly 7.7%. The material sequenced was peripheral blood or thyroid tissue (not recorded which). Every receptor here comes from a woman younger than 35 with Graves' hyperthyroidism.

Comments on this clonotype: Its ends do not fully match the called genes, so a read error is possible. This chain joins TRBV7-3 and TRBJ2-7; TRBD2 aligns across 9 bases. CDR3 size: 13 residues. Germline V CDR1 and CDR2: SGHTA, FQGTGA. Here the CDR3 DNA reads TGCGCCAGCAGTGAGGGGAGCGGGAGGGAGCAGTACTTC. It codes for CASSEGSGREQYF.

This clonotype has just a few counts. The chain is built from TRBV5-1 and TRBJ2-2; the match to TRBD2 covers 9 bases. From germline, CDR1 is SGHRS and CDR2 YFSETQ. V trimming: 4 bases; J trimming: 3 bases; junction bases outside the gene matches: 19. The CDR3 is 20 amino acids. The CDR3 is CASSQEAGVSGRPYTGELFF. CDR3 coding DNA: TGCGCCAGCAGCCAAGAGGCGGGTGTGAGCGGGAGGCCTTACACCGGGGAGCTGTTTTTT.

This clonotype was seen a handful of times. V usage is TRBV24-1 and J usage is TRBJ2-1; 10 nucleotides agree with TRBD2. The CDR3 is made up of 15 amino acids. Germline V gene data show CDR1 as KGHDR and CDR2 as SFDVKD. V was clipped by 4 bases and J by 7 bases; unmatched bases: 6. CDR3 in DNA: TGTGCCACCAGTGAATTAGCGGGAGGTCTAAATGAGCAGTTCTTC. Encoded protein: CATSELAGGLNEQFF.

Notes on this clonotype: An end of the junction does not agree with germline; a read error may underlie this. The chain carries TRBV7-8 and TRBJ1-2, with a tentative D call TRBD1 (6 bases). The V gene's germline CDR1 is SGHVS and CDR2 FQNEAQ. The CDR3 is 15 amino acids. CDR3 in DNA: TGTGCTAGCAGCTTAGGACCACAGGGAGTGATCGGCTACACCTTC. Translation: CASSLGPQGVIGYTF.

At least ten counts were recorded for this clonotype. The chain recombines TRBV5-1 with TRBJ1-5; TRBD1 agrees at 10 bases. This CDR3 is 16 amino acids long. The germline V gene encodes CDR1 SGHRS and CDR2 YFSETQ. The V gene end was trimmed by 2 bases and the J gene end by 4 bases; junction bases not matched to a gene: 6. This CDR3 reads CASSLDGTGVNQPQHF. The DNA for the CDR3 is TGCGCCAGCAGCTTAGATGGGACAGGGGTAAATCAGCCCCAGCATTTT. Using reference TRBV5-1 and TRBJ1-5 for the parts outside the CDR3, the full variable domain is KAGVTQTPRYLIKTRGQQVTLSCSPISGHRSVSWYQQTPGQGLQFLFEYFSETQRNKGNFPGRFSGRQFSNSRSEMNVSTLELGDSALYLCASSLDGTGVNQPQHFGDGTRLSIL.

This clonotype was counted at least ten times. The rearrangement joins TRBV5-1 to TRBJ2-7; TRBD1 agrees at 9 bases. V lost 3 bases and J lost 7; bases outside the gene matches: 11. The CDR3 spans 15 residues. Germline loops: CDR1 SGHRS, CDR2 YFSETQ. The CDR3 sequence is CASSWGTGNVQEQYF. The DNA for the CDR3 is TGCGCCAGCAGCTGGGGGACAGGGAACGTACAGGAGCAGTACTTC. The whole variable domain, remainder taken from reference TRBV5-1 and TRBJ2-7, is KAGVTQTPRYLIKTRGQQVTLSCSPISGHRSVSWYQQTPGQGLQFLFEYFSETQRNKGNFPGRFSGRQFSNSRSEMNVSTLELGDSALYLCASSWGTGNVQEQYFGPGTRLTVT.

This clonotype was counted at least ten times. This chain connects TRBV27 to TRBJ1-2; D is ambiguous. The CDR3 covers 13 residues. V lost 7 bases and J 4 bases, leaving 13 bases between the germline ends. Germline V lookup: CDR1 MNHEY, CDR2 SMNVEV (reference sequence). In nucleotides, the CDR3 is TGTGCCAGCACTAACTCGGGAGTCTATGGCTACACCTTC. Translated: CASTNSGVYGYTF.

The J gene is TRBJ1-5, the V gene TRBV18; TRBD1 agrees at 9 bases. From germline, CDR1 is KGHSH and CDR2 LQKENI. V lost 2 bases to trimming and J lost 6 bases; unmatched junction nucleotides: 5. This CDR3 is built from 15 residues. Here the CDR3 DNA reads TGTGCCAGCTCACCAAAGGGACAGGGCTTTCAGCCCCAGCATTTT. Its protein product is CASSPKGQGFQPQHF.

DNA for the CDR3: TGTGCCAGCAGCACTTACAGGGGCATGACCGGGGAGCTGTTTTTT. Protein sequence: CASSTYRGMTGELFF. V and J are TRBV7-9 and TRBJ2-2; 7 bases are shared with TRBD1. Germline V gene data show CDR1 as SEHNR and CDR2 as FQNEAQ (reference sequence). This CDR3 contains 15 residues. After removal of 5 bases from V and 5 bases from J, the junction contained 8 bases not matched to a gene.

Many counts were recorded for this clonotype. The gene calls are TRBV4-3 and TRBJ1-2; D gene ambiguous. The germline CDR1 and CDR2 sequences are LGHNA and YSLEER. Between the trimmed V and J ends, which lost 1 base and 2 bases, there was a span of 8 bases. There are 14 residues in the CDR3. CDR3 sequence: CASSQVPGNYGYTF. The CDR3 bases are TGCGCCAGCAGCCAAGTGCCGGGAAACTATGGCTACACCTTC.

This clonotype was counted ten times or more. This chain links TRBV5-8 with TRBJ1-1; D is perhaps TRBD1 (6 bases). The length of the CDR3 is 15 residues. Per the germline V gene, CDR1 is SGHTS and CDR2 is YDEGEE. Trimming left V 5 bases short and J 0 bases short, with 14 bases between. CDR3 region: CASSPRGVMNTEAFF. CDR3 coding DNA: TGTGCCAGCAGTCCCAGGGGAGTCATGAACACTGAAGCTTTCTTT.

This chain uses TRBV29-1 with TRBJ1-2; D gene uncertain. CDR1 is SQVTM and CDR2 is ANQGSEA in the germline V gene. The length of the CDR3 is 11 residues. V was clipped by 6 bases and J by 4 bases, with 9 bases between them. Here the CDR3 DNA reads TGCAGCGTGAGAGGAGGCTATGGCTACACCTTC. Amino acid sequence: CSVRGGYGYTF.

Concerning this clonotype: A single base separates this from a much larger clone, so it may be a read error. The rearrangement links TRBV11-1 to TRBJ1-1, with unresolved D. CDR3 length: 14 residues. V lost 6 bases, J lost 4 bases, and 15 bases lay in between. Germline V gives CDR1 SGHAT, CDR2 FQDESV (reference sequence). CDR3 in DNA: TGTGCCAGCAGTAACTCCATGGGGAGCACTGAAGCTTTCTTT. Its protein product is CASSNSMGSTEAFF.

Remarks on this clonotype: This sequence may be a read error, since a much larger clone differs from it by one base. The chain joins TRBV5-1 to TRBJ1-5; the D gene is possibly TRBD1 (5 bases). Germline V CDR1 and CDR2: SGHRS, YFSETQ. V was clipped by 0 bases and J by 6 bases, with 10 bases between them. The CDR3 covers 14 residues. This chain's CDR3 is CASSLEGRGQPQHF. The CDR3 bases are TGCGCCAGCAGCTTGGAGGGGCGAGGTCAGCCCCAGCATTTT.

As to this clonotype: It may be a read error: a sequence one base away is much more abundant. The chain links TRBV7-9 to TRBJ2-2; possible D gene TRBD2, 5 bases. The CDR3 extends over 18 amino acids. Germline assignment: CDR1 SEHNR and CDR2 FQNEAQ (reference sequence). Here the CDR3 DNA reads TGTGCCAGCAGCTTACCAAGGGAGCTAGCACAGAACACCGGGGAGCTGTGTTTT. It yields the protein CASSLPRELAQNTGELCF.

The CDR3 protein is CASSHTDRADQPQHF. The CDR3 region has the DNA TGCGCCAGCAGCCACACGGATCGAGCCGATCAGCCCCAGCATTTT. This chain links TRBV4-1 with TRBJ1-5, with unresolved D. The CDR3 runs 15 residues. The germline V gene has CDR1 MGHRA and CDR2 YSYEKL. The V end lost 3 bases, the J end lost 5 bases, and 14 bases lay between the germline ends.

This clonotype showed up many times. The genes are TRBV4-2 and TRBJ1-1, with TRBD1 matching 7 bases. Per the germline V gene, CDR1 is LGHNA and CDR2 is YNFKEQ. The CDR3 runs 14 residues. The trim removed 3 bases at V and 4 bases at J, leaving 5 bases unmatched. The CDR3 DNA is TGTGCCAGCAGCCATCTCACAGGGGCCACTGAAGCTTTCTTT. This sequence encodes CASSHLTGATEAFF.

V gene TRBV15 combines with J gene TRBJ2-7, with D unresolved. This CDR3 comprises 16 residues. CDR1 and CDR2 (germline): LNHNV, YYDKDF (reference sequence). V was shortened by 1 base and J by 5 bases, with 18 bases between the two germline ends. The CDR3 spells CATSRGKELHLDEQYF. CDR3 nucleotide sequence: TGTGCCACCAGCAGAGGTAAGGAGCTCCATCTCGACGAGCAGTACTTC.

This clonotype was observed a handful of times. The chain is built from TRBV7-2 and TRBJ2-2, with unresolved D. Trimming shortened V by 1 base and J by 1 base, and 7 bases separated the two germline ends. The CDR3 has 15 amino acids. Germline-derived CDR1 and CDR2 are SGHTA and FQGNSA. CDR3 DNA: TGTGCCAGCAGCTTAGACAGAGTGAACACCGGGGAGCTGTTTTTT. It translates to CASSLDRVNTGELFF.

In its sample, this clonotype was seen many times. The chain has TRBV10-3 and TRBJ2-1; maybe TRBD2 (5 bases). CDR3 length: 15 residues. Germline V gene data show CDR1 as ENHRY and CDR2 as SYGVKD. The germline V and J ends were trimmed by 4 bases and 8 bases, with 18 bases remaining between them. Written as DNA, the CDR3 is TGTGCCATCAGTGGCCACGGACGGACTGGGGATGAGCAGTTCTTC. It translates to CAISGHGRTGDEQFF.

This clonotype was detected ten times or more. V is TRBV7-2 and J is TRBJ2-5; 9 bases agree with TRBD2. Germline assignment: CDR1 SGHTA and CDR2 FQGNSA. V was pared by 3 bases and J by 5 bases, with 7 bases of the junction left unmatched. The length of the CDR3 is 15 residues. CDR3 loop: CASSFGLAGEETQYF. The DNA of the CDR3 is TGTGCCAGCAGCTTTGGTTTAGCGGGAGAGGAGACCCAGTACTTC. Complete variable domain (other parts from reference TRBV7-2 and TRBJ2-5): GAGVSQSPSNKVTEKGKDVELRCDPISGHTALYWYRQSLGQGLEFLIYFQGNSAPDKSGLPSDRFSAERTGGSVSTLTIQRTQQEDSAVYLCASSFGLAGEETQYFGPGTRLLVL.

The chain carries TRBV29-1 and TRBJ1-2, with D uncertain. The CDR3 length is 13 residues. Germline CDR1 SQVTM, CDR2 ANQGSEA. The V and J ends lost 8 bases and 2 bases respectively, with 15 bases between them. The CDR3 coding sequence is TGCAGCTTAGTGGCAGGTTCCAACTATGGCTACACCTTC. Protein sequence: CSLVAGSNYGYTF.

V usage is TRBV24-1 and J usage is TRBJ1-1; D possibly corresponds to TRBD1 (6 bases). Germline loops: CDR1 KGHDR, CDR2 SFDVKD. This CDR3 has 14 amino acids. Trimming removed 7 bases at V and 12 bases at J, with 23 bases between. In nucleotides, the CDR3 is TGTGCCACCAGGAGCCCTAAGGGACAACCAGCGCCTTTCTTT. Its protein product is CATRSPKGQPAPFF.

The V call is TRBV15, the J call TRBJ1-5; TRBD1 is a possible D gene (6 bases). V dropped 0 bases and J dropped 5 bases, with 17 bases sitting between them. The germline V gene encodes CDR1 LNHNV and CDR2 YYDKDF (reference sequence). The CDR3 has 17 residues. The CDR3 reads CATSRDRGDNGDQPQHF. For the CDR3, the DNA is TGTGCCACCAGCAGAGATCGAGGGGACAACGGCGATCAGCCCCAGCATTTT.

In its sample, this clonotype was seen many times. This chain links TRBV19 with TRBJ2-7; possible D gene TRBD2, 5 bases. The CDR3 loop spans 16 amino acids. Germline V gives CDR1 LNHDA, CDR2 SQIVND (reference sequence). Deletions cut 3 bases from V and 4 bases from J, with 19 bases between. Written as DNA, the CDR3 is TGTGCCAGTAGTATCATAAAGAGCGGTTCCTTATACGAGCAGTACTTC. Translating gives CASSIIKSGSLYEQYF.